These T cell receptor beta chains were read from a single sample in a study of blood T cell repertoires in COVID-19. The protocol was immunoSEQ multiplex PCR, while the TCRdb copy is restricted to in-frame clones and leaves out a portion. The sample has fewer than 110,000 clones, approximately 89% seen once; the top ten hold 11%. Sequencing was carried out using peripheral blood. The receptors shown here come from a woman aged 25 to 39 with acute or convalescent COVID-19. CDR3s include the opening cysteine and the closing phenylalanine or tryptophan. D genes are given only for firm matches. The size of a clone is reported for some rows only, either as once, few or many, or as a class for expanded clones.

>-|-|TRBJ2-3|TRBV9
TGTGCCAGCAGCGTTCGCGGGGTTAGCACAGATACGCAGTATTTT
CASSVRGVSTDTQYF
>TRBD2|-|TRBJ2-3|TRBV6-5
TGTGCCAGCAGTTACTTCGGGGGGGCCGGAGATACGCAGTATTTT
CASSYFGGAGDTQYF
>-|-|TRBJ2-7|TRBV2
TGTGCCAGCAGTGACAGTGGCTACGAGCAGTACTTC
CASSDSGYEQYF
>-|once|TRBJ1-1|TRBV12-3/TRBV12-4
TGTGCCAGCACCCCAGGGGTTGAAGCTTTCTTT
CASTPGVEAFF
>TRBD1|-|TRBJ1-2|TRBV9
TGTGCCAGCAGCGCAGGGGACAGTATCTATGGCTACACCTTC
CASSAGDSIYGYTF
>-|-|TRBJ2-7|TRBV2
TGTGCCAGCAGCCCTGGGGAGGCCTACGAGCAGTACTTC
CASSPGEAYEQYF
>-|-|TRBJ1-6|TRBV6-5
TGTGCCAGCTCCCGGTCCGAGGGCTCACCCCTCCACTTT
CASSRSEGSPLHF
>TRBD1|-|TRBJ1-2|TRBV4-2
TGTGCCAGCAGCCAAGATCTGGGGGTCCCCGCAGGGGGCTTCGGCTACACCTTC
CASSQDLGVPAGGFGYTF
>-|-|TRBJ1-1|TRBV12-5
TGTGCTAGTGGTTTGGTACTAAAAGAGACTGAAGCTTTCTTT
CASGLVLKETEAFF
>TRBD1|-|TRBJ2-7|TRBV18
TGTGCCAGCTCCCTCTCGACAGGGGAGCTCTCCGAGCAGTACTTC
CASSLSTGELSEQYF
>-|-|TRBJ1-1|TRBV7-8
TGTGCCAGCAGCCTGTGGACTGAGAACACTGAAGCTTTCTTT
CASSLWTENTEAFF
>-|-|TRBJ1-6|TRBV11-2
TGTGCCAGCAGCTTAGGGCTGAATTCACCCCTCCACTTT
CASSLGLNSPLHF
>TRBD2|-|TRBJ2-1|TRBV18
TGTGCCAGCTCACCTTTGGCGGGGGATGAGCAGTTCTTC
CASSPLAGDEQFF
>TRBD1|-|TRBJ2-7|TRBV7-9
TGTGCCAGCAGCCAGGGACAGGACTACGAGCAGTACTTC
CASSQGQDYEQYF
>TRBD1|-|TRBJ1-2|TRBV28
TGTGCCAGCAGTTCCTACGGGACAGTCACCCTCACTAACTATGGCTACACCTTC
CASSSYGTVTLTNYGYTF
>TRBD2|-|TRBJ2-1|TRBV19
TGTGCCAGTAGTGAACTAGCGGGGATTTACAATGAGCAGTTCTTC
CASSELAGIYNEQFF
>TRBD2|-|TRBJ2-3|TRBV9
TGTGCCAGCAGCGTGGGCGGGGGGGCGGCAGATACGCAGTATTTT
CASSVGGGAADTQYF
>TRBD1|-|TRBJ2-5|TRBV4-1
TGCGCCAGCAGCCAAGATTCGGTACAGGGGGTAGAAGAGACCCAGTACTTC
CASSQDSVQGVEETQYF
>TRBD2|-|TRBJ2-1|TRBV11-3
TGTGCCAGCAGCCGACGGATAGCGGGGTACAATGAGCAGTTCTTC
CASSRRIAGYNEQFF
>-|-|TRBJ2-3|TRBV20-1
TGCAGTGCTAGTCTAGGTCGAGCGACAGATACGCAGTATTTT
CSASLGRATDTQYF
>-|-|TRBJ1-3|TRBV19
TGTGCCAGAATTGACAGGTCCTCTGGAAACACCATATATTTT
CARIDRSSGNTIYF
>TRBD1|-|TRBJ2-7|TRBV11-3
TGTGCCAGCAGCGACCGACAGGGCTACGAGCAGTACTTC
CASSDRQGYEQYF
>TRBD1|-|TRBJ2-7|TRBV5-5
TGTGCCAGCAGCTTTCGGACAGGGGCCCTCTCCTACGAGCAGTACTTC
CASSFRTGALSYEQYF
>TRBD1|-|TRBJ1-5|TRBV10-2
TGCGCCAGCAATACAGGGGACTCCAATCAGCCCCAGCATTTT
CASNTGDSNQPQHF
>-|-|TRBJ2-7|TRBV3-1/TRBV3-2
TGTGCCAGCAGCCAAGACAGGGCCTCCGAGCAGTACTTC
CASSQDRASEQYF
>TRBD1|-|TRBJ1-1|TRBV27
TGTGCCAGCAGTTGGGGGACAGGACGGAACACTGAAGCTTTCTTT
CASSWGTGRNTEAFF
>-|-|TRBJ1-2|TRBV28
TGTGCCAGCATTAGGGAGCCTAACTATGGCTACACCTTC
CASIREPNYGYTF
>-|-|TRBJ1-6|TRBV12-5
TGTGCTAGTGCCAGAGGGGGTGGCAATTCACCCCTCCACTTT
CASARGGGNSPLHF
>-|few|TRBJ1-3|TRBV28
TGTGCCAGCAGGTCATATTTGGGGGCGGACTCTGGAAACACCATATATTTT
CASRSYLGADSGNTIYF
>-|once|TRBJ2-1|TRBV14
TGTGCCAGCAATTTACAGCCCTACAATGAGCAGTTCTTC
CASNLQPYNEQFF
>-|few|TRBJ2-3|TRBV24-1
TGTGCCACCAGTACCACAGGGAGAACAGATACGCAGTATTTT
CATSTTGRTDTQYF
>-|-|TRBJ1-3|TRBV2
TGTGCCAGCAGCCGCGACGGACAGTTTTCTGGAAACACCATATATTTT
CASSRDGQFSGNTIYF
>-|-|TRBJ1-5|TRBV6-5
TGTGCCAGCACTTTAAGGGGGGGCTTCAATCAGCCCCAGCATTTT
CASTLRGGFNQPQHF
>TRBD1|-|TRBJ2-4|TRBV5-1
TGCGCCAGCAGCCCAAATCCCGGGACAGGGGGCGCCAAAAACATTCAGTACTTC
CASSPNPGTGGAKNIQYF
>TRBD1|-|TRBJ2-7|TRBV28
TGTGCCAGCAGTCCGGGACAGGGTTCCTACGAGCAGTACTTC
CASSPGQGSYEQYF
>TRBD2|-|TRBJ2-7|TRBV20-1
TGCAGTGCTAGTCAGCGGGGCGCCTCCTACGAGCAGTACTTC
CSASQRGASYEQYF
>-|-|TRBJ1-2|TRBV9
TGTGCCAGCAGCCCCCAGGTCGGGGGGGTCTATGGCTACACCTTC
CASSPQVGGVYGYTF
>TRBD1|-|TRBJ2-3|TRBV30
TGTGCCCAGGGGGCCGGGACTAGCACAGATACGCAGTATTTT
CAQGAGTSTDTQYF
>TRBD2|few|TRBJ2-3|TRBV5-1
TGCGCCAGTTCCCCGACGGGACTACTCACAGATACGCAGTATTTT
CASSPTGLLTDTQYF
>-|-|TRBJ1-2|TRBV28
TGTGCCAGCAGGGACCGGACTCCGATAGGCTACACCTTC
CASRDRTPIGYTF
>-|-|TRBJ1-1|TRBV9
TGTGCCAGCAGCGCCGAGGGTTTGAACACTGAAGCTTTCTTT
CASSAEGLNTEAFF
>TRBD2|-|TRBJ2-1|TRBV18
TGTGCCAGCTCACCACCTTATCTAGCGGGGGGCTGGTTCTTC
CASSPPYLAGGWFF
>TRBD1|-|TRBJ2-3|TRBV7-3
TGTGCCAGCAGTCGCGCCGGGACAGGGGCGGATACGCAGTATTTT
CASSRAGTGADTQYF
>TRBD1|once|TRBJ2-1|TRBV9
TGTGCCAGCAGCGCAGGACAGGGGAGTTTCAATGAGCAGTTCTTC
CASSAGQGSFNEQFF